This T cell receptor beta chain was found in a study of lymphopenia after photon versus proton radiotherapy. General study findings and limits: In patients who died, overall survival fell as post-nadir TCR diversity dropped more. Proton therapy kept repertoires fairly stable, unlike photons, which gained effector/memory cells.

This CDR3 is built from 13 residues. Germline CDR1 is MNHEY and CDR2 is SVGAGI. V was clipped by 10 bases and J by 3 bases, with 12 bases between them. Data came from immunoSEQ multiplex PCR; TCRdb stores just in-frame clones and leaves some out. There are 55,000 to 75,000 clones in the sample; approximately 91% occur only once, and approximately 2.9% lies in the top ten. About this clone itself: Antigen specificity is unknown.

The chain combines TRBV6-5 with TRBJ2-2; perhaps TRBD2 as D (5 bases). This receptor was taken from a woman in her seventies with pancreatic cancer. The sample consisted of peripheral blood, taken from a patient treated with photon-based radiotherapy. Here the CDR3 DNA reads TGTGCCACCGGGAAAGGAGACACCGGGGAGCTGTTTTTT. This sequence encodes CATGKGDTGELFF.